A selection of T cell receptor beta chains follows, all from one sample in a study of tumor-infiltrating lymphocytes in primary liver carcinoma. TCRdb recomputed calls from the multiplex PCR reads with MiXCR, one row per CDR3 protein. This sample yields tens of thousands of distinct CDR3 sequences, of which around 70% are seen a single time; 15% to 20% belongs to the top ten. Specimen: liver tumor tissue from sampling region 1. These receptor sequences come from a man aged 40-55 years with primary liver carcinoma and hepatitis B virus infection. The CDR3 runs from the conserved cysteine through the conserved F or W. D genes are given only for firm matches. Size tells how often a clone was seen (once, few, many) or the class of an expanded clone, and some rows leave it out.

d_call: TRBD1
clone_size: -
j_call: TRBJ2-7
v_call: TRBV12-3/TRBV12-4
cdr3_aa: CASSRTGALSYEQYF
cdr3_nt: TGTGCCAGCAGCCGTACAGGGGCGTTGTCATACGAGCAGTACTTC

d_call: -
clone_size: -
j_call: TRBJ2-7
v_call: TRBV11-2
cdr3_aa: CASSLGGLADEPYF
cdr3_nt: TGTGCCAGCAGCTTAGGGGGGCTTGCGGACGAGCCATACTTC

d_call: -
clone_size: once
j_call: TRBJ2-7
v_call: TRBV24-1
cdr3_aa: CTTSARDDLYEQYF
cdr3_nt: TGTACCACCAGTGCCCGTGACGACCTCTACGAGCAGTACTTC

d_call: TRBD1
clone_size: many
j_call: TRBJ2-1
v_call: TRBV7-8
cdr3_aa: CASSLGGGGTGLNEQFF
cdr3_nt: TGTGCCAGCAGCTTAGGGGGTGGGGGGACAGGGCTCAATGAGCAGTTCTTC

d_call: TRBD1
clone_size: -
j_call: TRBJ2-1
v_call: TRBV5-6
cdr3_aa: CASNLDDRAYNEQFF
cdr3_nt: TGTGCCAGCAACTTGGATGACAGGGCTTACAATGAGCAGTTCTTC

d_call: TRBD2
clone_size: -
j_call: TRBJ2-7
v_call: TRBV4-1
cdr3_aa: CTSSQMGLANYVQYF
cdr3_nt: TGCACCAGCAGCCAAATGGGACTAGCAAACTACGTGCAGTACTTC

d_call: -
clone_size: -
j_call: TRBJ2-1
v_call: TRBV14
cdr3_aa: CASSRAGQDRHNEQLF
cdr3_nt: TGTGCCAGCAGCCGAGCTGGCCAGGACCGCCACAATGAGCAGCTCTTC

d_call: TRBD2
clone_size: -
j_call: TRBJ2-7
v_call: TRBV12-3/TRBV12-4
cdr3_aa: CASSLSGIVPHGLYF
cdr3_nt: TGTGCCAGCAGTTTAAGCGGGATTGTCCCCCACGGGCTGTACTTC

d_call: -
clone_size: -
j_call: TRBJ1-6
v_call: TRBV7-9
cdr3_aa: CASSLGGYNSPLHF
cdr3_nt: TGTGCCAGCAGCTTAGGAGGCTATAATTCACCCCTCCACTTT

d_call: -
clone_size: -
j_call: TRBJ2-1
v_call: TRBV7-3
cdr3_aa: CASSLTSDNEQFF
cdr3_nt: TGTGCCAGCAGCTTAACTAGCGACAATGAGCAGTTCTTC

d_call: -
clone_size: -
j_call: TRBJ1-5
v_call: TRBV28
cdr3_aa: CASSPPPGLYQSQHF
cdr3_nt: TGTGCCAGCAGCCCCCCACCGGGGTTATATCAGTCCCAGCATTTT

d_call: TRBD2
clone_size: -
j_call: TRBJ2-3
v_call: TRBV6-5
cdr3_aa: CASGSSWTSGPNTQYF
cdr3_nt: TGTGCAAGCGGCTCTTCGTGGACTAGCGGACCAAATACGCAGTATTTT

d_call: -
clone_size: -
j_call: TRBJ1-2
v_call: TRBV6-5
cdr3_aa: CVSNTGLGGYTF
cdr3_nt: TGTGTCAGCAATACGGGGTTGGGCGGCTACACCTTC

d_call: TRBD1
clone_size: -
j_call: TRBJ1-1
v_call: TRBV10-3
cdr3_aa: CAISETGGNIDAFF
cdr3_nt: TGTGCCATCAGTGAGACAGGGGGCAACATTGATGCTTTCTTT

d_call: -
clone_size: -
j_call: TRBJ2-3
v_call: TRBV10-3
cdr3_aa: CAISESLGTPSMSTDTQYF
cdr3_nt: TGTGCCATCAGTGAGTCGCTGGGTACGCCCAGCATGAGCACAGATACGCAGTATTTT

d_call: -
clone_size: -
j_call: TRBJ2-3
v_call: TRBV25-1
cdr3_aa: CGNSEYRRTDTQYF
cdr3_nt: TGTGGCAACAGTGAATATAGAAGAACAGATACGCAGTATTTT

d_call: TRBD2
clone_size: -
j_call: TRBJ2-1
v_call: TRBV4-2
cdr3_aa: CARSQAGTSVYNEQFF
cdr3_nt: TGTGCCAGGAGTCAGGCGGGGACTAGCGTCTACAATGAGCAGTTCTTC

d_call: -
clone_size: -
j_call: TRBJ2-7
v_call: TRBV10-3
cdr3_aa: CTISDRGSRSRYEQYF
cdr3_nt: TGTACCATCAGTGATAGAGGGAGCAGGAGCAGGTACGAGCAGTACTTC

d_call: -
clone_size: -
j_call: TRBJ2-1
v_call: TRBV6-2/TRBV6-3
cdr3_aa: CTSTSSYGSSYNEQLF
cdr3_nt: TGTACCAGCACGTCCTCGTATGGAAGTTCCTACAATGAGCAGTTATTC

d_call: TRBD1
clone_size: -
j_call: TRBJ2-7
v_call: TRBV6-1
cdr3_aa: CASRDRGISYEQYF
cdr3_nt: TGTGCCAGCAGGGACAGGGGTATCTCCTACGAGCAGTACTTC

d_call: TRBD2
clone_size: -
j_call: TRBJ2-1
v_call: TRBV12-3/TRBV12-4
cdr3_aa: CASSLNHPGGLADNKQFF
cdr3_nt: TGTGCCAGCAGTTTAAACCACCCAGGGGGACTAGCGGACAATAAGCAGTTCTTC

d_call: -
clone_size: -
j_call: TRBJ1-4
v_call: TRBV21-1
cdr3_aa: CASSPPQMANEKLFF
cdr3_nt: TGTGCCAGCAGCCCCCCGCAAATGGCTAATGAAAAACTGTTTTTT

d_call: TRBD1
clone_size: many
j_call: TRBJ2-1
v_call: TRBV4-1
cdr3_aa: CASSHPQGANYNEQFF
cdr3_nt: TGCGCCAGCAGCCATCCGCAGGGGGCGAATTATAATGAGCAGTTCTTC

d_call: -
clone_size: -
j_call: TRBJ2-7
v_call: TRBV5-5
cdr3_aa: CASCLTSGDYEQYF
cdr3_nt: TGTGCCAGCTGCTTAACTAGTGGGGACTACGAGCAGTACTTC

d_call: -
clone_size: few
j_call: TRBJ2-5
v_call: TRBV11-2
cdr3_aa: CASSSGQVKETQYF
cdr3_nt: TGTGCCAGCAGCTCCGGACAAGTGAAAGAGACCCAGTATTTC

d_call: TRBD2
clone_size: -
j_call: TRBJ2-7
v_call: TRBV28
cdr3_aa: CASSVQAGDYEQYF
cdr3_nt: TGTGCCAGCAGTGTGCAAGCGGGAGACTACGAGCAGTACTTC

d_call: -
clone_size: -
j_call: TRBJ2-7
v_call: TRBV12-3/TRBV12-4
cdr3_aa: CACSTEQGTHEQYF
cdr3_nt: TGTGCTTGCAGCACGGAACAGGGAACCCACGAGCAGTACTTC

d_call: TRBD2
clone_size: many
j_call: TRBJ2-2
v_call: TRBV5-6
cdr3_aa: CASGAGANTGELFF
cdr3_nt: TGTGCCAGCGGGGCGGGGGCGAACACCGGGGAGCTGTTTTTT

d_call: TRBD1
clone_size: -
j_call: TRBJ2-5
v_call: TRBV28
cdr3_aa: CASSPGTEQETQYF
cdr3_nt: TGTGCCAGCAGTCCGGGGACAGAGCAGGAGACCCAGTACTTC

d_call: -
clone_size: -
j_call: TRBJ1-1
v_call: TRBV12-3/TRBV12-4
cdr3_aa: CASRGLPMNTEAFF
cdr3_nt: TGTGCCAGCCGGGGACTACCAATGAACACTGAAGCTTTCTTT

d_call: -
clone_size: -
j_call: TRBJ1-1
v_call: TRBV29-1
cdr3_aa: CSIDLQLNTEAFF
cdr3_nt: TGCAGCATTGATCTCCAGCTGAACACTGAAGCTTTCTTT

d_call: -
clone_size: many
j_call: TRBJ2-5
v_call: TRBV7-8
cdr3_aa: CASSLGGIRETQYF
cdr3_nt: TGTGCCAGCAGCTTAGGGGGTATTCGGGAGACCCAGTACTTC

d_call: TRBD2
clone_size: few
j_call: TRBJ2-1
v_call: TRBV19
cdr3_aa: CASQLAGEAGEQFF
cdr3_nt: TGTGCCAGTCAACTAGCGGGAGAAGCGGGTGAGCAGTTCTTC

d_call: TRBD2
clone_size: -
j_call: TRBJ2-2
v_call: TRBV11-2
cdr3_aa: CASGEGLAVSPVGELFF
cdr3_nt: TGTGCCAGCGGCGAGGGACTAGCGGTCTCCCCGGTCGGGGAGCTGTTTTTT

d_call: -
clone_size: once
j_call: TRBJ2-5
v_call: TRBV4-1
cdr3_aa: CASTPGPADKETQYF
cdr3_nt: TGCGCCAGCACTCCAGGACCCGCCGATAAGGAGACCCAGTACTTC

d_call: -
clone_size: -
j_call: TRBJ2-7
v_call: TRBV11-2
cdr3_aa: CGSSPAWTTSYEQHF
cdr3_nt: TGTGGCAGCAGTCCAGCCTGGACAACTTCCTACGAGCAGCACTTC

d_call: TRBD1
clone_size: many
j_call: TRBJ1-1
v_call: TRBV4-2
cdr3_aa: CASSQAKTGLTEAFF
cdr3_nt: TGTGCCAGCAGCCAAGCCAAGACAGGGCTCACTGAAGCTTTCTTT

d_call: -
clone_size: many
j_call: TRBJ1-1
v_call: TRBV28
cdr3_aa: CASSSPPKKAFF
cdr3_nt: TGTGCCAGCAGTTCCCCCCCCAAAAAAGCTTTCTTT

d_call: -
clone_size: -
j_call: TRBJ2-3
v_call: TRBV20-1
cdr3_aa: CSASAPALTDTQYF
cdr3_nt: TGCAGTGCTAGCGCTCCGGCACTCACAGATACGCAGTATTTT

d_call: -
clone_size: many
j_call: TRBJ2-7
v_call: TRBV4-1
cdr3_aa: CASSPREPYEQYF
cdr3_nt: TGCGCCAGCAGCCCCCGAGAGCCCTACGAGCAGTACTTC

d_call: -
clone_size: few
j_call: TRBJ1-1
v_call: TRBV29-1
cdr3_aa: CSAQELTREGEAFF
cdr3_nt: TGTAGCGCCCAGGAGCTGACCCGGGAGGGTGAAGCTTTCTTT

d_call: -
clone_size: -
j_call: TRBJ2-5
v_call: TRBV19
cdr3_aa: CACRQSGETQYF
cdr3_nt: TGTGCCTGTCGCCAATCAGGGGAGACCCAGTACTTC

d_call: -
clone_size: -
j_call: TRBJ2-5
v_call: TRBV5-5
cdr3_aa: CASSLSEKATQYF
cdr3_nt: TGTGCCAGCAGCTTGTCGGAGAAAGCGACCCAGTACTTC

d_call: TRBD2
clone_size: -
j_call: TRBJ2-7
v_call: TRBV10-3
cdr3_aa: CVTSGGSYEQYF
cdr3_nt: TGCGTCACCTCGGGGGGCTCCTACGAGCAGTACTTC

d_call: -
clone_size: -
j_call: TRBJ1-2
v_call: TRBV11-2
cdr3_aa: CANSPADRDYGYTF
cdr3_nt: TGTGCCAACAGCCCAGCCGATAGGGATTATGGCTACACCTTC

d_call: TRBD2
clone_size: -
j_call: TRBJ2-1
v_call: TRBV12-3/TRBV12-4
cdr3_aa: CASSCSSGNDEQFF
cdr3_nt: TGTGCCAGCAGTTGCTCTAGCGGGAACGATGAGCAGTTCTTC

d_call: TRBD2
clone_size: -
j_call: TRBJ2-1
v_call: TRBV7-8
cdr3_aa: CASSSATTSGRTHNKQFF
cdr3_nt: TGTGCCAGCAGCTCCGCCACAACTAGCGGGAGAACCCACAATAAGCAGTTCTTC

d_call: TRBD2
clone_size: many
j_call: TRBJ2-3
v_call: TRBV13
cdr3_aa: CASSLDGRAGGDTQYF
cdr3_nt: TGTGCCAGCAGCTTAGACGGGAGGGCCGGGGGAGATACGCAGTATTTT

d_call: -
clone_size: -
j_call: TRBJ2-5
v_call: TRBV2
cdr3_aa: CASSEVRLATSETQCF
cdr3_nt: TGTGCCAGCAGTGAAGTGCGGCTAGCGACCAGTGAGACCCAGTGCTTC

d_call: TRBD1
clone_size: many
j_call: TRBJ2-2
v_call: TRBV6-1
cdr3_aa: CASTRQGATGELFF
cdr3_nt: TGTGCCAGCACCCGACAGGGGGCAACGGGGGAGCTGTTTTTT

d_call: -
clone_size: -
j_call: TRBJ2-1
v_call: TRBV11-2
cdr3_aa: CARRFDPRRTVSYNEQFF
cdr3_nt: TGTGCCAGGAGATTTGACCCTAGGAGGACCGTGAGTTACAATGAGCAGTTCTTC

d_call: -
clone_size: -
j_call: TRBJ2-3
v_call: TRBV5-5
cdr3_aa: CASTRWVDCTDTQYF
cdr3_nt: TGTGCCAGCACCCGATGGGTAGACTGCACAGATACGCAGTATTTT

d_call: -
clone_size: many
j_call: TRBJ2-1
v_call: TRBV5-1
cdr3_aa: CAVKGEQFF
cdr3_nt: TGCGCCGTAAAAGGAGAGCAGTTCTTC